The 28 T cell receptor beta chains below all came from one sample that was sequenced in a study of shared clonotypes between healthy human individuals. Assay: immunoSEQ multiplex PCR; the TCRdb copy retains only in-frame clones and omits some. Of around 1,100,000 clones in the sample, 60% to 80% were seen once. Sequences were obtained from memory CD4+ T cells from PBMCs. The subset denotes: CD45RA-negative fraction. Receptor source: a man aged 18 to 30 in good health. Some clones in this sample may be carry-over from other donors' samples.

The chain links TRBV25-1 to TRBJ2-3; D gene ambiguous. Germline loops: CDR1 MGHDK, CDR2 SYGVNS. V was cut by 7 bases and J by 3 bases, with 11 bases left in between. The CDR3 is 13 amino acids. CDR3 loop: CASISLGTDTQYF. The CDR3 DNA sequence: TGTGCCAGCATCTCTCTAGGGACAGATACGCAGTATTTT.

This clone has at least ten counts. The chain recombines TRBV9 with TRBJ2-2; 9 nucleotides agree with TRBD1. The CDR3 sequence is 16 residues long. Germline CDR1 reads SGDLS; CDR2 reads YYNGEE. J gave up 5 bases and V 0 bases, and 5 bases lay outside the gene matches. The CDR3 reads CASSVVPGTGTGELFF. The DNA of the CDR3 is TGTGCCAGCAGCGTAGTTCCGGGGACAGGGACCGGGGAGCTGTTTTTT.

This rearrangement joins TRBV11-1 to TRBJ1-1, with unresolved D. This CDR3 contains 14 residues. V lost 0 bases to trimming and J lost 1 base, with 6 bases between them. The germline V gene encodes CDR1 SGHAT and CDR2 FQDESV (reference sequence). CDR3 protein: CASSLAYRNTEAFF. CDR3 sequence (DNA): TGTGCCAGCAGCTTAGCGTACAGGAACACTGAAGCTTTCTTT.

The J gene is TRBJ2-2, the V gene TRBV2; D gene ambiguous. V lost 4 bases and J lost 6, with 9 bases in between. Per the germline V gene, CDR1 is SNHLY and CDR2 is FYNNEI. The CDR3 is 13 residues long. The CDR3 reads CASSVDIAGELFF. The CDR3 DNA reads TGTGCCAGCAGTGTAGATATTGCCGGGGAGCTGTTTTTT.

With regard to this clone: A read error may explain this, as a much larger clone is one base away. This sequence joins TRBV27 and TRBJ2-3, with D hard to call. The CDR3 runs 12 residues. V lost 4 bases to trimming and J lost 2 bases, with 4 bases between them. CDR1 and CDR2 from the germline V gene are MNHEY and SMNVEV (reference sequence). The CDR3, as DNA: TGTGCCAGCAGTTCCGACACAGATACGCAGTATTTT. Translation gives CASSSDTDTQYF.

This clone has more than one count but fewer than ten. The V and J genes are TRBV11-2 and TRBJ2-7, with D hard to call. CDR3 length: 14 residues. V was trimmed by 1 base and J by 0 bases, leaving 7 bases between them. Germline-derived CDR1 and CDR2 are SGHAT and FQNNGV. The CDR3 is CASSLVTLSYEQYF. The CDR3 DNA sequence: TGTGCCAGCAGCTTAGTAACACTCTCCTACGAGCAGTACTTC.

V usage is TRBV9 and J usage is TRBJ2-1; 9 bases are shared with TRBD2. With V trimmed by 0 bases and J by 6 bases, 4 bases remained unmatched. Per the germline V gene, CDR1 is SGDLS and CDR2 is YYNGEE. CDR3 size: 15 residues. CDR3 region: CASSVASGIGNEQFF. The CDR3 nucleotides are TGTGCCAGCAGCGTAGCTAGCGGGATCGGCAATGAGCAGTTCTTC. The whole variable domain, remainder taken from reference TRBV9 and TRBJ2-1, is DSGVTQTPKHLITATGQRVTLRCSPRSGDLSVYWYQQSLDQGLQFLIQYYNGEERAKGNILERFSAQQFPDLHSELNLSSLELGDSALYFCASSVASGIGNEQFFGPGTRLTVL.

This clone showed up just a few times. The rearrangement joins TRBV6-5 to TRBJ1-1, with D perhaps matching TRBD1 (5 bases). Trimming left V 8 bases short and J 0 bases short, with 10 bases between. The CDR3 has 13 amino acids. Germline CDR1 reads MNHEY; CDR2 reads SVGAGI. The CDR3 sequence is CASWRGMNTEAFF. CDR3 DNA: TGTGCCAGCTGGAGGGGAATGAACACTGAAGCTTTCTTT.

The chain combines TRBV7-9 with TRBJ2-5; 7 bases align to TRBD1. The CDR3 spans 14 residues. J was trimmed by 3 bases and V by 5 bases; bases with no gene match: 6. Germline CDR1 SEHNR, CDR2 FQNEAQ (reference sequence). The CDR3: CASSLGTAKETQYF. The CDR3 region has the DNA TGTGCCAGCAGCCTTGGGACAGCAAAAGAGACCCAGTACTTC.

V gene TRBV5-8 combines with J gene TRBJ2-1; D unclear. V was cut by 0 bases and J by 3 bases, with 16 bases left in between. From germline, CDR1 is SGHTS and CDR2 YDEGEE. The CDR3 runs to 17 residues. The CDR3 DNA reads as TGTGCCAGCAGCTTGGGGCACTCCGGGCCTTTCTACAATGAGCAGTTCTTC. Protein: CASSLGHSGPFYNEQFF.

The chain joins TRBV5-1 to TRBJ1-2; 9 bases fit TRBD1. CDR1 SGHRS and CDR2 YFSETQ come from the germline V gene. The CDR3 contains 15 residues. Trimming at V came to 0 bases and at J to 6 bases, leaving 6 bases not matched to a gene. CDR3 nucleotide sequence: TGCGCCAGCAGCTTGGCAACAGGGGGCTTAGATGGCTACACCTTC. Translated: CASSLATGGLDGYTF.

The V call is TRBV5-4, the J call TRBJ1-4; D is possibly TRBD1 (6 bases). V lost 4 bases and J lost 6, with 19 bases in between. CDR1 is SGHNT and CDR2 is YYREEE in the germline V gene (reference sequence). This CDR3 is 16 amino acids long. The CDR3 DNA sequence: TGTGCCAGCAGCCAATCGGGGGGCGCCCAGGATGAAAAACTGTTTTTT. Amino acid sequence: CASSQSGGAQDEKLFF.

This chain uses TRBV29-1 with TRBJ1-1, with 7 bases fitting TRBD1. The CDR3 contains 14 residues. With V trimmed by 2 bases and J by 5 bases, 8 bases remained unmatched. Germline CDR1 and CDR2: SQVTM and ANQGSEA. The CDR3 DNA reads TGCAGCGTTGAACCCGACAGGGCCGGAACTGAAGCTTTCTTT. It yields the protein CSVEPDRAGTEAFF. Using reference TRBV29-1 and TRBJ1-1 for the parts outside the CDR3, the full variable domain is SAVISQKPSRDICQRGTSLTIQCQVDSQVTMMFWYRQQPGQSLTLIATANQGSEATYESGFVIDKFPISRPNLTFSTLTVSNMSPEDSSIYLCSVEPDRAGTEAFFGQGTRLTVV.

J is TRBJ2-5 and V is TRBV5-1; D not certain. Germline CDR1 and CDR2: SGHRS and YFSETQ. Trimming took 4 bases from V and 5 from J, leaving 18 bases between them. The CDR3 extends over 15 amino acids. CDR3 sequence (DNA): TGCGCCAGCAGCCCCGGAGCCACACATTCGGAGACCCAGTACTTC. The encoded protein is CASSPGATHSETQYF.

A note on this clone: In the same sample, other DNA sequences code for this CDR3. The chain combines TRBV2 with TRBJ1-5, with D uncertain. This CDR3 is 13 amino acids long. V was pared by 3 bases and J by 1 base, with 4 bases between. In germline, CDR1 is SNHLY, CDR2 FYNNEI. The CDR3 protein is CASSEGSNQPQHF. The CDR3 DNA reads TGTGCCAGCAGTGAGGGAAGCAATCAGCCCCAGCATTTT.

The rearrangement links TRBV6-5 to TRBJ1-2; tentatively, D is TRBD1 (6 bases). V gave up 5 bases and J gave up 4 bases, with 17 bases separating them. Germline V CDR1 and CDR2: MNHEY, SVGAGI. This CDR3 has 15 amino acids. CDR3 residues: CASSNPKRGFYGYTF. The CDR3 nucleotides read TGTGCCAGCAGTAACCCGAAGAGGGGGTTCTATGGCTACACCTTC.

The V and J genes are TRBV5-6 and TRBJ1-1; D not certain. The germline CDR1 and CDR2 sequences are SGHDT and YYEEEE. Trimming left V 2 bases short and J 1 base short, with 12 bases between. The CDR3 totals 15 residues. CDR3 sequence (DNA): TGTGCCAGCAGCTTCCGGGTCGGAGGGAACACTGAAGCTTTCTTT. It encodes CASSFRVGGNTEAFF.

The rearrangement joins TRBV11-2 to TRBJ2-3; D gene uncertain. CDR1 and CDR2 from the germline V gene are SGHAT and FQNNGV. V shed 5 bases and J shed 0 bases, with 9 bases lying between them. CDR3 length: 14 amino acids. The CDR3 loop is CASSPGVSTDTQYF. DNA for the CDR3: TGTGCCAGCAGCCCGGGTGTAAGCACAGATACGCAGTATTTT.

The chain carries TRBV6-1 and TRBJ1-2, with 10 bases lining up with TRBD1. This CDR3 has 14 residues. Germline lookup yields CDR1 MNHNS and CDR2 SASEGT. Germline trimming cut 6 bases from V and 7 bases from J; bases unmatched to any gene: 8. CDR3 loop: CASRRVDRGPGYTF. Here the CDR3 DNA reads TGTGCCAGCAGGAGGGTCGACAGGGGGCCTGGCTACACCTTC.

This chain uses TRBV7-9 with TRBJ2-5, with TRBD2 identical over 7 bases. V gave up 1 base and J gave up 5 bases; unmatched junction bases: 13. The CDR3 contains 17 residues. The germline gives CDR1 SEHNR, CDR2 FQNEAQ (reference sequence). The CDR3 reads CASSLGVAASGGETQYF. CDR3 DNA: TGTGCCAGCAGCTTAGGGGTGGCGGCTAGCGGCGGGGAGACCCAGTACTTC.

The CDR3 sequence is CAIGSRDGSYEQYF. Written as DNA, the CDR3 is TGTGCCATAGGGTCCCGGGACGGCTCCTACGAGCAGTACTTC. This sequence joins TRBV10-3 and TRBJ2-7; D is tentatively TRBD1 or TRBD2 (5 bases each). The V end lost 9 bases, the J end lost 0 bases, and 15 bases lay between the germline ends. The germline V gene has CDR1 ENHRY and CDR2 SYGVKD. The length of the CDR3 is 14 residues.

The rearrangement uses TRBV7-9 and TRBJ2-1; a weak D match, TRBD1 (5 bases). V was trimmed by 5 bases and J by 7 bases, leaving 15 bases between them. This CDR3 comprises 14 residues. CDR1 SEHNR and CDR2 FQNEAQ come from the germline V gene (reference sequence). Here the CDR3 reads CASSPLGPLNEQFF. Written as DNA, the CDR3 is TGTGCCAGCAGCCCTTTGGGGCCCCTGAATGAGCAGTTCTTC.

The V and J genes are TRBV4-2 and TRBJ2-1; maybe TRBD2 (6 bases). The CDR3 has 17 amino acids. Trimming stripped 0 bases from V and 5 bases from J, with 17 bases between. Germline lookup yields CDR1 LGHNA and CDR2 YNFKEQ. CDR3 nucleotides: TGTGCCAGCAGCCAAGATCGGTCGGCGGGAAGGCACAATGAGCAGTTCTTC. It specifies CASSQDRSAGRHNEQFF.

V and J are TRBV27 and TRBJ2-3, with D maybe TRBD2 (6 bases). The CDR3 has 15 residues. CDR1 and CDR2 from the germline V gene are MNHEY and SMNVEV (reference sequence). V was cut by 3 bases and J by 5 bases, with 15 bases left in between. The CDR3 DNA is TGTGCCAGCAGTTTCTGGCCGGGAGCCGGAGATACGCAGTATTTT. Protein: CASSFWPGAGDTQYF.

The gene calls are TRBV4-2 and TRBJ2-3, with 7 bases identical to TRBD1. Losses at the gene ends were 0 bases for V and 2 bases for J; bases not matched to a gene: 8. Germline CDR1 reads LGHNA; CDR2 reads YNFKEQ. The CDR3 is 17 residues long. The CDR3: CASSQDPPGQTTDTQYF. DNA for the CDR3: TGTGCCAGCAGCCAAGATCCCCCGGGACAGACCACAGATACGCAGTATTTT.

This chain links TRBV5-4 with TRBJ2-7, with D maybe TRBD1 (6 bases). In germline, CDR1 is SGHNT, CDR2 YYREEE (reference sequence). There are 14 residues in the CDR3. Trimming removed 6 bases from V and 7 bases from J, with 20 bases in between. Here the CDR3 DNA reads TGTGCCAGCACCCCGCCAGGGGTTGTTGGGGAGCAGTACTTC. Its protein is CASTPPGVVGEQYF.

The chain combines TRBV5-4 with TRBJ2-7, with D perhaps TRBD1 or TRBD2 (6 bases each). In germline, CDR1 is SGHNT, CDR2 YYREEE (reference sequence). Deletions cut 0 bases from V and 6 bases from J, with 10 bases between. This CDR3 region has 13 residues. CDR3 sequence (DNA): TGTGCCAGCAGCTTGGAGGGGGGTGGCGAGCAGTACTTC. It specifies CASSLEGGGEQYF.

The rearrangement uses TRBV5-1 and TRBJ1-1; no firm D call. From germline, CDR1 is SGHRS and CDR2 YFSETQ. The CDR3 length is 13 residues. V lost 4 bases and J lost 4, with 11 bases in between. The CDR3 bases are TGCGCCAGCAGCACAAGGGAGCGCACTGAAGCTTTCTTT. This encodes CASSTRERTEAFF. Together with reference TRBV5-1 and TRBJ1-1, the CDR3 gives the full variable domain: KAGVTQTPRYLIKTRGQQVTLSCSPISGHRSVSWYQQTPGQGLQFLFEYFSETQRNKGNFPGRFSGRQFSNSRSEMNVSTLELGDSALYLCASSTRERTEAFFGQGTRLTVV.